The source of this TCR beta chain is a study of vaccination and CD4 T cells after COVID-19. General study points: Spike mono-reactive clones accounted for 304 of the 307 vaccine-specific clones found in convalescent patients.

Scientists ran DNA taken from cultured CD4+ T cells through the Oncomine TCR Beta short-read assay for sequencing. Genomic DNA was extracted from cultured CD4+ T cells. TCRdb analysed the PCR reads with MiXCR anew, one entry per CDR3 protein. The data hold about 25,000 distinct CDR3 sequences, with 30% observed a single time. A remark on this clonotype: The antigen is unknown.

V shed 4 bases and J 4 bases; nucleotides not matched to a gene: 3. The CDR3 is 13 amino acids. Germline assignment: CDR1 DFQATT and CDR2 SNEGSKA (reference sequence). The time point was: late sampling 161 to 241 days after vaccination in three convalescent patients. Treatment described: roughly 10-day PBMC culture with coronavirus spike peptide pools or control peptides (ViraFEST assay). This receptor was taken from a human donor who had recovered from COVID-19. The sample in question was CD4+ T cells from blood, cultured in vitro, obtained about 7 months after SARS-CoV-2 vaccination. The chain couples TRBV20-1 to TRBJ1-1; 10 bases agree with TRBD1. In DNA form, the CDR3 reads TGCAGTGCTATAAGGACAGGGGGCACTGAAGCTTTCTTT. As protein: CSAIRTGGTEAFF.